These 5 T cell receptor beta chains originate from one sample sequenced in a study of T cells in Graves' hyperthyroidism and ophthalmopathy. Researchers took RNA transcripts and amplified the TCR beta CDR3 regions from them. HTBI primers drove first-round RT-PCR of the TCR CDR3. TCRdb reprocessed the multiplex PCR reads with MiXCR, giving one entry per CDR3 protein. Of around 490,000 distinct CDR3 sequences in the sample, about 20% were seen once. Sequencing was done on a sample of blood. Receptor source: a man in his forties with Graves' ophthalmopathy.

V is TRBV6-5 and J is TRBJ2-3, with 10 bases matching TRBD2. Germline CDR1 and CDR2: MNHEY and SVGAGI. The junction had 6 bases not matched to a gene; V was cut back by 2 bases and J by 4 bases. CDR3 length: 16 amino acids. CDR3 loop: CASSYTSGTGSDTQYF. The CDR3 DNA reads TGTGCCAGCAGTTACACTAGCGGGACGGGGTCAGATACGCAGTATTTT.

The chain is built from TRBV9 and TRBJ2-7; D is undetermined. V was pared by 4 bases and J by 3 bases, with 14 bases between. The CDR3 length is 14 residues. Germline V gene sequence: CDR1 SGDLS, CDR2 YYNGEE. In nucleotides, the CDR3 is TGTGCCAGCAGCATAGGATCGCAATTCTACGAGCAGTACTTC. Translated, it gives CASSIGSQFYEQYF.

The rearrangement links TRBV7-2 to TRBJ2-1, with 8 bases lining up with TRBD2. The germline V gene encodes CDR1 SGHTA and CDR2 FQGNSA. CDR3 length: 18 amino acids. With V trimmed by 0 bases and J by 5 bases, 12 bases remained unmatched. CDR3 region: CASSLALRGAGANNEQFF. CDR3 in DNA: TGTGCCAGCAGCTTAGCCCTTCGGGGAGCGGGAGCCAACAATGAGCAGTTCTTC.

This clonotype came up many times. The V gene is TRBV12-3 or TRBV12-4, the J gene TRBJ1-5; no clear D gene. V dropped 8 bases and J dropped 6 bases, with 17 bases sitting between them. CDR3 size: 14 residues. The CDR3 DNA sequence: TGTGCCAGCCGAGGAGGCTGGAGCCTTCAGCCCCAGCATTTT. The encoded protein is CASRGGWSLQPQHF.

The rearrangement joins TRBV6-2 or TRBV6-3 to TRBJ1-5; 8 nucleotides align to TRBD1. This CDR3 has 16 amino acids. Germline assignment: CDR1 MNHEY and CDR2 SVGEGT. V was pared by 4 bases and J by 6 bases, with 11 bases of the junction left unmatched. CDR3 coding DNA: TGTGCCAGCAGTTCCCCGACAGGGGACGTGCGTCAGCCCCAGCATTTT. The encoded protein is CASSSPTGDVRQPQHF.